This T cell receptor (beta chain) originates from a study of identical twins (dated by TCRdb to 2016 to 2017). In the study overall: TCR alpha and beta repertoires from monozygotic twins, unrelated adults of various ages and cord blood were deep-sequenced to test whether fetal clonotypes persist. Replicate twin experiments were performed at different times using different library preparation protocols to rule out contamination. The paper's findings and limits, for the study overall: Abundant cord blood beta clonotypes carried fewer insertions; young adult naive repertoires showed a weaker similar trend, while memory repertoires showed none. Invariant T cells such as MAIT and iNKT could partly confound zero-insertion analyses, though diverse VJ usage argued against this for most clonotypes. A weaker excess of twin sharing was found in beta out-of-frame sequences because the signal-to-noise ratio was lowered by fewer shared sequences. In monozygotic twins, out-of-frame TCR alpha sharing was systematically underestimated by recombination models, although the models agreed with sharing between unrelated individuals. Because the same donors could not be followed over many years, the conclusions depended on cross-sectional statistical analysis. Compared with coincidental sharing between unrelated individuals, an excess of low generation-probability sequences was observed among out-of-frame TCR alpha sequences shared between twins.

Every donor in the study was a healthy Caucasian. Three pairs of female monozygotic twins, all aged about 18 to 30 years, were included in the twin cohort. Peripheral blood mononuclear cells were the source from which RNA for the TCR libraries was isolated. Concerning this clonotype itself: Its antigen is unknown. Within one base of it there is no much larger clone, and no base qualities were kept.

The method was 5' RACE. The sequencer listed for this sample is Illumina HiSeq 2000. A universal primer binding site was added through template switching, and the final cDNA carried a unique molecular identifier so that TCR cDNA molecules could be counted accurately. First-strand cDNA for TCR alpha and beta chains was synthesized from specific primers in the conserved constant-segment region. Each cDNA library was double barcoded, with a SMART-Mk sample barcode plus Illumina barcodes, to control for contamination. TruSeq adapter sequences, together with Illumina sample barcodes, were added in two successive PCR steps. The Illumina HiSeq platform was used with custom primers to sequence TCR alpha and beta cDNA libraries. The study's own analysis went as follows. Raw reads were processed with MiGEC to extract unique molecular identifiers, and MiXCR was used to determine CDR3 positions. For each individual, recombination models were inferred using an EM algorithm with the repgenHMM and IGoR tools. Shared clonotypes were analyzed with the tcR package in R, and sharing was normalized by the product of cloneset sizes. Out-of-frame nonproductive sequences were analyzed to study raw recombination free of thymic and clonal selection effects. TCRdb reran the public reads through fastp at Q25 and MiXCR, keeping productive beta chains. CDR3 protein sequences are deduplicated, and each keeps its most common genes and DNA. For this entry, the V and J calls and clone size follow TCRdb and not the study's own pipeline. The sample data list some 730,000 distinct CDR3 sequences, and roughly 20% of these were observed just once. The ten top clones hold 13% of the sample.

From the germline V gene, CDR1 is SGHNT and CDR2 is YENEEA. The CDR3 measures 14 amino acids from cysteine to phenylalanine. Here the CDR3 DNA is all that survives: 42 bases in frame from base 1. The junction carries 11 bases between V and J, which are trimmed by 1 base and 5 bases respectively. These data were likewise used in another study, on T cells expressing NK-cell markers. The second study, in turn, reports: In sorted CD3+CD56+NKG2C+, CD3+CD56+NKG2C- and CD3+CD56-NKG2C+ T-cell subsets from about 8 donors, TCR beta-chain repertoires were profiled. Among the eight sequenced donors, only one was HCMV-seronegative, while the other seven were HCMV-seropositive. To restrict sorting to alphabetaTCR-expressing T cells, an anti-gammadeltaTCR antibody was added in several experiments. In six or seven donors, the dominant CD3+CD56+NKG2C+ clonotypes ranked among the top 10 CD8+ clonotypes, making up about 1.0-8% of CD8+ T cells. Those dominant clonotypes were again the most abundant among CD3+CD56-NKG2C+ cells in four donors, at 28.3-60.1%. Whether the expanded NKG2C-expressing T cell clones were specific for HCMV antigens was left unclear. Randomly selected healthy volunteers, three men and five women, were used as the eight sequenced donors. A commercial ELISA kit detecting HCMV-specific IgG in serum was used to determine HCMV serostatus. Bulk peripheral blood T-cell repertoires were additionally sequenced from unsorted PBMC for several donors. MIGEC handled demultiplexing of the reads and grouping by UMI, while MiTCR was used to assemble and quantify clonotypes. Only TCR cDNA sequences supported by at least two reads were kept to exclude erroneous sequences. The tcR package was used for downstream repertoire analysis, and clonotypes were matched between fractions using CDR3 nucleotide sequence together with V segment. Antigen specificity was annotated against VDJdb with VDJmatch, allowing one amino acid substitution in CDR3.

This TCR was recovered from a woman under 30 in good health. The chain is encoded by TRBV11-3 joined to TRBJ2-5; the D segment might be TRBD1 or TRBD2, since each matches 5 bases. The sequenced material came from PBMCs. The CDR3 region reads CASSLARGVETQYF. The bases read TGTGCCAGCAGCTTAGCAAGGGGAGTTGAGACCCAGTACTTC.